The rows below give T cell receptor beta chains drawn from one sample of a study of beta chain features in type 1 diabetes. This table comes from immunoSEQ multiplex PCR, and its TCRdb copy is limited to in-frame clones, with some not included. The data contain roughly 400,000 clones, over 13% of them seen just once; the ten biggest clones take up approximately 0.019%. The specimen was naive CD4+ T cells from blood. Source of these receptors: a woman between 18 and 30 years old in good health. Each CDR3 is given with its conserved first and last residue. A D gene is named only where the DNA matches it firmly. The size entry is marked missing in some rows and otherwise reads once, few, many or a size class.

clone_size	v_call	d_call	j_call	cdr3_aa	cdr3_nt
few	TRBV6-6	NA	TRBJ2-7	CASSTDTGSYEQYF	TGTGCCAGCAGTACGGATACAGGGTCATACGAGCAGTACTTC
NA	TRBV28	NA	TRBJ2-4	CASSSGGQNIQYF	TGTGCCAGCAGTTCGGGTGGCCAGAACATTCAGTACTTC
few	TRBV28	NA	TRBJ1-2	CASFYGGGAGGYTF	TGTGCCAGCTTTTATGGCGGGGGGGCCGGGGGCTACACCTTC
few	TRBV11-3	TRBD2	TRBJ2-2	CASSLGRREDTGELFF	TGTGCCAGCAGCTTAGGACGGCGGGAGGACACCGGGGAGCTGTTTTTT
NA	TRBV4-1	TRBD1	TRBJ2-7	CASSQVTGERREQYF	TGCGCCAGCAGCCAAGTTACAGGGGAGCGGAGGGAGCAGTACTTC
NA	TRBV5-5	TRBD1	TRBJ1-5	CASSRQTGTNQPQHF	TGTGCCAGCAGCCGACAGACAGGGACAAATCAGCCCCAGCATTTT
NA	TRBV14	TRBD1	TRBJ2-1	CASSQLGTGSYNEQFF	TGTGCCAGCAGCCAATTGGGGACAGGCTCCTACAATGAGCAGTTCTTC
few	TRBV4-3	NA	TRBJ1-1	CASSQQENTEAFF	TGCGCCAGCAGCCAACAGGAGAACACTGAAGCTTTCTTT
NA	TRBV18	NA	TRBJ2-7	CASSPVEGSSYEQYF	TGTGCCAGCTCACCCGTGGAGGGGAGCTCCTACGAGCAGTACTTC
NA	TRBV30	NA	TRBJ2-5	CAWSLAPRGTQYF	TGTGCCTGGAGTTTAGCCCCCAGAGGGACCCAGTACTTC
NA	TRBV5-1	TRBD1	TRBJ2-2	CASSEDRVPGELFF	TGCGCCAGCAGCGAGGACAGGGTCCCCGGGGAGCTGTTTTTT
NA	TRBV7-3	TRBD2	TRBJ2-1	CASSLPSTSWDRNEQFF	TGTGCCAGCAGCCTACCGTCGACTAGCTGGGACCGGAATGAGCAGTTCTTC
NA	TRBV11-2	TRBD2	TRBJ2-7	CASRTFSGRAHEQYF	TGTGCCAGCAGGACCTTTAGCGGGAGGGCCCACGAGCAGTACTTC
NA	TRBV6-5	NA	TRBJ1-1	CASSRPHRHTEAFF	TGTGCCAGCAGCCGCCCCCACAGGCACACTGAAGCTTTCTTT
few	TRBV15	TRBD1	TRBJ1-2	CATSRDSLEQGASFYGYTF	TGTGCCACCAGCAGAGATTCGTTGGAACAGGGGGCTTCCTTCTATGGCTACACCTTC
once	TRBV2	TRBD2	TRBJ2-3	CATATSRSTDTQYF	TGTGCCACCGCGACTAGCCGGAGCACAGATACGCAGTATTTT